Each of the 21 T cell receptor beta chains below was sequenced from the same sample in a study of T cell changes during pregnancy in multiple sclerosis. The data were produced by immunoSEQ multiplex PCR, yet TCRdb's version contains in-frame clones alone and is incomplete. This sample has 90,000 to 120,000 clones, with less than 95% found just once. The sample was peripheral blood, taken in the third trimester of pregnancy. The receptors originated from a female donor in good health, enrolled as a control in a pregnancy study.

The V and J genes are TRBV30 and TRBJ1-2, with D perhaps TRBD1 (5 bases). Germline V lookup: CDR1 GTSNPN, CDR2 SVGIG (reference sequence). The CDR3 extends over 13 amino acids. V lost 1 base and J lost 3, with 9 bases in between. The CDR3 sequence: CAWSEGRDYGYTF. The CDR3 bases are TGTGCCTGGAGTGAGGGGCGCGACTATGGCTACACCTTC.

The rearrangement joins TRBV5-6 to TRBJ1-2; D may be TRBD1 (5 bases). The CDR3 totals 13 residues. Germline V gene lookup returns CDR1 SGHDT and CDR2 YYEEEE. V lost 1 base, J lost 2 bases, and 6 bases lay in between. The CDR3 coding sequence is TGTGCCAGCAGCTTGCAGGGAAACTATGGCTACACCTTC. As protein: CASSLQGNYGYTF.

This clone was detected only once. V usage is TRBV29-1 and J usage is TRBJ1-2; D is possibly TRBD1 (5 bases). This CDR3 comprises 12 residues. CDR1 and CDR2 (germline): SQVTM, ANQGSEA. Between the trimmed V and J ends, which lost 4 bases and 8 bases, there was a span of 14 bases. The CDR3 here is CSVGAGPRGYTF. The DNA of the CDR3 is TGCAGCGTTGGAGCAGGGCCCCGGGGCTACACCTTC.

The chain employs TRBV9 and TRBJ1-2, with 10 bases fitting TRBD1. Germline V gene data show CDR1 as SGDLS and CDR2 as YYNGEE. With 3 bases clipped from V and 0 bases from J, the junction kept 5 bases outside the gene matches. CDR3 length: 16 residues. As DNA, the CDR3 is TGTGCCAGCAGCGGGGACAGGGGTAGGGCTAACTATGGCTACACCTTC. Its protein is CASSGDRGRANYGYTF. Using reference TRBV9 and TRBJ1-2 for the parts outside the CDR3, the full variable domain is DSGVTQTPKHLITATGQRVTLRCSPRSGDLSVYWYQQSLDQGLQFLIQYYNGEERAKGNILERFSAQQFPDLHSELNLSSLELGDSALYFCASSGDRGRANYGYTFGSGTRLTVV.

This clone came up once. This rearrangement joins TRBV9 to TRBJ1-4; D ambiguous. Per germline, CDR1 SGDLS and CDR2 YYNGEE. The CDR3 is made up of 14 amino acids. The V gene lost 3 bases and the J gene lost 3 bases, with 9 bases spanning the gap. The CDR3: CASSEEAANEKLFF. The CDR3 region has the DNA TGTGCCAGCAGCGAAGAAGCGGCTAATGAAAAACTGTTTTTT.

The chain carries TRBV4-3 and TRBJ1-1; D perhaps matches TRBD1 (5 bases). Germline CDR1 reads LGHNA; CDR2 reads YSLEER. V lost 4 bases and J 7 bases, leaving 13 bases between the germline ends. The CDR3 extends over 13 amino acids. This CDR3 is CASSLKQGFEAFF. The CDR3 DNA sequence: TGCGCCAGCAGCCTTAAGCAGGGTTTTGAAGCTTTCTTT.

The chain uses TRBV4-3 and TRBJ2-7, with 10 bases aligning to TRBD2. CDR1 is LGHNA, CDR2 YSLEER, per germline. Losses at the gene ends were 3 bases for V and 4 bases for J; bases not matched to a gene: 9. The CDR3 is 16 amino acids. CDR3 residues: CASSHARTSGAYEQYF. The CDR3 DNA is TGCGCCAGCAGCCATGCCCGAACTAGCGGGGCATACGAGCAGTACTTC.

The count of this clone is one. The V and J genes are TRBV7-6 and TRBJ2-5, with 16 positions matching TRBD2. The J segment lost 5 bases and the V segment lost 4 bases, leaving 10 bases of the junction unmatched. Germline V lookup: CDR1 SGHVS, CDR2 FNYEAQ. The CDR3 runs 18 residues. The CDR3 DNA follows: TGTGCCAGCAGCTATGCAGGGACTAGCGGGGGGGCCGGGGAGACCCAGTACTTC. Protein sequence: CASSYAGTSGGAGETQYF.

The V gene is TRBV18, the J gene TRBJ2-7; 14 bases match TRBD2. The ends lost 6 bases at V and 3 bases at J; junction bases unmatched: 7. Germline CDR1 reads KGHSH; CDR2 reads LQKENI. The CDR3 contains 16 residues. CDR3 amino acids: CASSGGLAGANYEQYF. The DNA of the CDR3 is TGTGCCAGCTCGGGGGGACTAGCGGGGGCAAACTACGAGCAGTACTTC.

The V gene is TRBV6-6, the J gene TRBJ1-3, with D possibly TRBD1 on 5 matching bases. The CDR3 is 16 amino acids. V lost 0 bases, J lost 4 bases, and 13 bases lay in between. Per the germline V gene, CDR1 is MNHNY and CDR2 is SVGAGI (reference sequence). DNA for the CDR3: TGTGCCAGCAGTTACTCGAGTAGGGGAAGGGGAAACACCATATATTTT. Protein sequence: CASSYSSRGRGNTIYF.

The CDR3 DNA follows: TGTGCCAGCAGCCCAGAGGGCGGGGGGTTATACAATGAGCAGTTCTTC. Translation gives CASSPEGGGLYNEQFF. The J gene is TRBJ2-1, the V gene TRBV7-2; 8 nucleotides line up with TRBD2. CDR3 size: 16 residues. With 5 bases clipped from V and 4 bases from J, the junction kept 10 bases outside the gene matches. Germline-derived CDR1 and CDR2 are SGHTA and FQGNSA.

This sequence joins TRBV5-1 and TRBJ2-1; 7 bases fit TRBD2. With 6 bases clipped from V and 2 bases from J, the junction kept 8 bases outside the gene matches. Germline-derived CDR1 and CDR2 are SGHRS and YFSETQ. The CDR3 extends over 15 amino acids. The CDR3 nucleotides read TGCGCCAGCACCCGGGACTACCAGACCTACAATGAGCAGTTCTTC. Encoded protein: CASTRDYQTYNEQFF.

The chain recombines TRBV2 with TRBJ1-1, with unresolved D. The CDR3 extends over 13 amino acids. V was shortened by 8 bases and J by 5 bases, with 15 bases between the two germline ends. Germline V gives CDR1 SNHLY, CDR2 FYNNEI. The CDR3 sequence: CASELVPKTEAFF. CDR3 nucleotide sequence: TGTGCCAGCGAACTCGTTCCGAAAACTGAAGCTTTCTTT.

The genes are TRBV9 and TRBJ1-2, with 11 positions matching TRBD1. The CDR3 loop spans 16 amino acids. J lost 2 bases, V lost 4 bases, and 7 bases had no gene match. Germline CDR1 reads SGDLS; CDR2 reads YYNGEE. The CDR3 DNA reads as TGTGCCAGCAGCACTCGGACAGGGGGCGTAAACTATGGCTACACCTTC. Residues: CASSTRTGGVNYGYTF.

The chain links TRBV4-3 to TRBJ1-2, with D uncertain. This CDR3 is built from 16 residues. CDR1 LGHNA and CDR2 YSLEER come from the germline V gene. The V gene lost 0 bases and the J gene lost 2 bases, with 13 bases spanning the gap. The CDR3 DNA reads as TGCGCCAGCAGCCAAGAGCCCGCGGGTTTCAACTATGGCTACACCTTC. Amino acids: CASSQEPAGFNYGYTF.

This clone was recorded once. V gene TRBV11-3 combines with J gene TRBJ2-3; perhaps TRBD2 as D (6 bases). The CDR3 has 16 residues. The germline CDR1 and CDR2 sequences are SGHNT and YENEEA. V lost 5 bases and J 3 bases, leaving 18 bases between the germline ends. The CDR3 reads CASSRALASLTDTQYF. The CDR3 DNA follows: TGTGCCAGCAGCCGAGCACTAGCTTCTTTGACAGATACGCAGTATTTT.

The chain combines TRBV4-3 with TRBJ2-1, with 9 bases that match TRBD2. CDR1 and CDR2 from the germline V gene are LGHNA and YSLEER. Germline trimming cut 6 bases from V and 7 bases from J; bases unmatched to any gene: 13. The CDR3 spans 16 residues. The CDR3 DNA is TGCGCCAGCAGTCATCGCGGGGGGGCATCCTGGAATGAGCAGTTCTTC. Its translation is CASSHRGGASWNEQFF.

The V call is TRBV4-3, the J call TRBJ2-3; TRBD1 matches at 7 bases. This CDR3 contains 13 residues. The J segment lost 6 bases and the V segment lost 0 bases, leaving 0 bases of the junction unmatched. Germline V gene sequence: CDR1 LGHNA, CDR2 YSLEER. CDR3 DNA: TGCGCCAGCAGCCAAGAGGGACAGGATACGCAGTATTTT. Residues: CASSQEGQDTQYF.

The chain links TRBV25-1 to TRBJ1-1, with TRBD1 as a possible D gene (6 bases). Trimming cost V 2 bases and J 8 bases, with 18 bases left between them. This CDR3 has 15 amino acids. Per the germline V gene, CDR1 is MGHDK and CDR2 is SYGVNS. Written as DNA, the CDR3 is TGTGCCAGCAGTGAACCCGCTGGGGGGGCAAGGGAAGCTTTCTTT. Protein sequence: CASSEPAGGAREAFF.

To note about this clone: Different DNA sequences within this sample yield the same CDR3. The chain uses TRBV7-2 and TRBJ1-1; D is uncertain. The CDR3 is 13 amino acids. Germline V CDR1 and CDR2: SGHTA, FQGNSA. Trimming took off 2 bases at V and 2 bases at J, with 6 bases between the two ends. In DNA, the CDR3 is TGTGCCAGCAGCTTAAACAGAAACACTGAAGCTTTCTTT. It translates to CASSLNRNTEAFF.

This chain connects TRBV5-1 to TRBJ1-1, with 11 bases identical to TRBD1. The V gene's germline CDR1 is SGHRS and CDR2 YFSETQ. V trimming: 4 bases; J trimming: 4 bases; junction bases outside the gene matches: 6. There are 15 residues in the CDR3. CDR3: CASSTQGQGATEAFF. CDR3 DNA sequence: TGCGCCAGCAGCACCCAAGGACAGGGGGCCACTGAAGCTTTCTTT.